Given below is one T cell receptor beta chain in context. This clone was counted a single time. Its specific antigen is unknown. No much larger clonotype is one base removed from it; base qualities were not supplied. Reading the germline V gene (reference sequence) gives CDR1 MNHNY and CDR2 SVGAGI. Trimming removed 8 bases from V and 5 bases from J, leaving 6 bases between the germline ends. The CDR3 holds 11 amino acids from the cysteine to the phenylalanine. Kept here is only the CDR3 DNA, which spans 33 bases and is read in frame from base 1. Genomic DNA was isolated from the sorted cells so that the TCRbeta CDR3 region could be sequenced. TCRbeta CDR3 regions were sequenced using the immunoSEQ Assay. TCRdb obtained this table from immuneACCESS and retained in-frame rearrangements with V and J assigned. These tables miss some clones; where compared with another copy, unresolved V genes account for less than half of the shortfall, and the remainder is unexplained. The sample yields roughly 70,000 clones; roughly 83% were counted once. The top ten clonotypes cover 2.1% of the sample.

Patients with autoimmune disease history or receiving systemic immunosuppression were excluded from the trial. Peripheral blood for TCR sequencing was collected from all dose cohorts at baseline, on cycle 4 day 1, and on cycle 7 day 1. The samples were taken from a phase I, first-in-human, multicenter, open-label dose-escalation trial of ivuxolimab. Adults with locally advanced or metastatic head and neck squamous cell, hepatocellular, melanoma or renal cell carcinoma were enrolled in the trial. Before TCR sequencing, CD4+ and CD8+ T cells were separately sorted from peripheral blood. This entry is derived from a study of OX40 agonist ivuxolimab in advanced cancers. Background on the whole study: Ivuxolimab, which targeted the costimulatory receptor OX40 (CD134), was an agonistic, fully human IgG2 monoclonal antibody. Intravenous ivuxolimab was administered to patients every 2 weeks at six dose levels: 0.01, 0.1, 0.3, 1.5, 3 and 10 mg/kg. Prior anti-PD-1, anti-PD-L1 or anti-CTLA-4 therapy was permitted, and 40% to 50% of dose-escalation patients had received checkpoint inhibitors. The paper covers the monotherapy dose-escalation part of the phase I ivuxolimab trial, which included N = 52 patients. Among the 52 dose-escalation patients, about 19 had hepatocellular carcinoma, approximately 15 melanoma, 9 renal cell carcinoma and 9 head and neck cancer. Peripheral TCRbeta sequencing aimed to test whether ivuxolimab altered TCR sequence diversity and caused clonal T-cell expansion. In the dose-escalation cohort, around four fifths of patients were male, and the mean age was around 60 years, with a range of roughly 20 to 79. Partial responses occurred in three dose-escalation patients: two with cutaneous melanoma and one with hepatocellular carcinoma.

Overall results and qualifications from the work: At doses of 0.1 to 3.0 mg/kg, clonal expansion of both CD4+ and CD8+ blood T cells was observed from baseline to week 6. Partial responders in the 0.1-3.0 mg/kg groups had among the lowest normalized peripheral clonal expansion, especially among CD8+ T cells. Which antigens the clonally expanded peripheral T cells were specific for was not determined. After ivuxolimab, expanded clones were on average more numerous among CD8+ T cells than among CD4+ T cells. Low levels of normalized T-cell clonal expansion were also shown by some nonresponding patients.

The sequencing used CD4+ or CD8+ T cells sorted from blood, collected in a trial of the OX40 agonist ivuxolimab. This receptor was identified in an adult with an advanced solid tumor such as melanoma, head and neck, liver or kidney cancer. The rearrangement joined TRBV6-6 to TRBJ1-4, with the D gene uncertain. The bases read TGTGCCAGCGAAGGGAATGAAAAACTGTTTTTT. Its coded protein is CASEGNEKLFF.